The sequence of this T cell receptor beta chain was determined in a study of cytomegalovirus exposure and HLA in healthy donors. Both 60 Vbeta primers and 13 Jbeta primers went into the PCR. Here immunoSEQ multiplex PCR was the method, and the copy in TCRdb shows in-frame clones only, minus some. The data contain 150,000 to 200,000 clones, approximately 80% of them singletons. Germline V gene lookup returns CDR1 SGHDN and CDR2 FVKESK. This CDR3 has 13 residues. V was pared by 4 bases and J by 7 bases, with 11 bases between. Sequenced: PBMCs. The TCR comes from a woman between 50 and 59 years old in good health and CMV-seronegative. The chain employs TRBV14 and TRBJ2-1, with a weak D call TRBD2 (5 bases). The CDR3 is CASSPELANEQFF. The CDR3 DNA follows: TGTGCCAGCAGCCCGGAGCTAGCAAATGAGCAGTTCTTC.